A selection of T cell receptor beta chains follows, all from one sample in a study of blood T cell repertoires in COVID-19. TCRdb's table, derived via immunoSEQ multiplex PCR, lists solely in-frame clones and lacks some. The data hold 95,000 to 110,000 clones, with over 75% observed a single time. Specimen: peripheral blood. These TCRs come from a human donor in a cohort sampled during active or convalescent COVID-19. Each CDR3 is given with its conserved first and last residue. Each record gives: J gene, V gene, CDR3 length, CDR3 protein.

j_gene: TRBJ2-7; v_gene: TRBV9; len: 14; CDR3aa: CASSVAHSSYEQYF
j_gene: TRBJ1-6; v_gene: TRBV19; len: 14; CDR3aa: CASSIPGQYSPLHF
j_gene: TRBJ1-2; v_gene: TRBV7-3; len: 14; CDR3aa: CASSLRAGQNGYTF
j_gene: TRBJ1-2; v_gene: TRBV3-1/TRBV3-2; len: 13; CDR3aa: CASSQRTNYGYTF
j_gene: TRBJ2-5; v_gene: TRBV11-1; len: 13; CDR3aa: CASSLAPIETQYF
j_gene: TRBJ1-3; v_gene: TRBV6-5; len: 14; CDR3aa: CASNPGRPGNTIYF
j_gene: TRBJ1-1; v_gene: TRBV7-9; len: 12; CDR3aa: CASRQGYTEAFF
j_gene: TRBJ2-3; v_gene: TRBV5-6; len: 15; CDR3aa: CASRLNRGGIDTQYF
j_gene: TRBJ1-2; v_gene: TRBV11-2; len: 16; CDR3aa: CASSLGTASQEDGYTF
j_gene: TRBJ1-1; v_gene: TRBV4-3; len: 13; CDR3aa: CASSHTGNTEAFF
j_gene: TRBJ2-5; v_gene: TRBV7-6; len: 15; CDR3aa: CASSYGQPYEETQYF
j_gene: TRBJ1-4; v_gene: TRBV7-9; len: 14; CDR3aa: CASSSGKANEKLFF
j_gene: TRBJ2-1; v_gene: TRBV29-1; len: 15; CDR3aa: CSVELRVGPYNEQFF
j_gene: TRBJ2-3; v_gene: TRBV5-1; len: 15; CDR3aa: CASSFSGGAADTQYF
j_gene: TRBJ1-5; v_gene: TRBV28; len: 13; CDR3aa: CASSEYSNQPQHF
j_gene: TRBJ2-1; v_gene: TRBV7-2; len: 17; CDR3aa: CASSLGVGGRSYNEQFF
j_gene: TRBJ1-2; v_gene: TRBV11-3; len: 14; CDR3aa: CASSALTGSYGYTF
j_gene: TRBJ2-1; v_gene: TRBV9; len: 15; CDR3aa: CASSVARDSLGEQFF
j_gene: TRBJ2-2; v_gene: TRBV19; len: 13; CDR3aa: CASTRDRTGELFF
j_gene: TRBJ1-6; v_gene: TRBV4-3; len: 17; CDR3aa: CASSLAGGSSYNSPLHF
j_gene: TRBJ2-5; v_gene: TRBV19; len: 21; CDR3aa: CASSISVGTSGFLTSRETQYF
j_gene: TRBJ2-5; v_gene: TRBV11-3; len: 15; CDR3aa: CASSLLAGRGETQYF
j_gene: TRBJ2-5; v_gene: TRBV28; len: 15; CDR3aa: CASSLPGQLQETQYF
j_gene: TRBJ1-5; v_gene: TRBV5-6; len: 15; CDR3aa: CASSGPGQGNQPQHF
j_gene: TRBJ2-3; v_gene: TRBV10-3; len: 17; CDR3aa: CAISESSSGVGTDTQYF
j_gene: TRBJ2-3; v_gene: TRBV12-3/TRBV12-4; len: 11; CDR3aa: CASSQGDTQYF
j_gene: TRBJ2-5; v_gene: TRBV7-2; len: 15; CDR3aa: CASSLPLAGGETQYF
j_gene: TRBJ1-1; v_gene: TRBV24-1; len: 16; CDR3aa: CATSDARQGEDTEAFF